The present T cell receptor (beta chain) was sequenced within a study of T cell responses to AZD1222 COVID-19 vaccine. This clone was found a few times. Trimming took off 5 bases at V and 10 bases at J, with 9 bases between the two ends. This CDR3 comprises 11 residues. Germline V gene sequence: CDR1 MNHEY, CDR2 SVGAGI. Generated by immunoSEQ multiplex PCR, the TCRdb table keeps only in-frame clones and is missing some. This table has over 150,000 clones, approximately 90% appearing once. This sequence was found in an adult who received the AZD1222 COVID-19 vaccine. The chain has TRBV6-5 and TRBJ2-1; D remains unclear. The sequencing here drew on peripheral blood, taken 28 days after the second AZD1222 dose. The CDR3 loop reads CASSKLREQFF. The DNA for the CDR3 is TGTGCCAGCAGTAAACTACGGGAGCAGTTCTTC.